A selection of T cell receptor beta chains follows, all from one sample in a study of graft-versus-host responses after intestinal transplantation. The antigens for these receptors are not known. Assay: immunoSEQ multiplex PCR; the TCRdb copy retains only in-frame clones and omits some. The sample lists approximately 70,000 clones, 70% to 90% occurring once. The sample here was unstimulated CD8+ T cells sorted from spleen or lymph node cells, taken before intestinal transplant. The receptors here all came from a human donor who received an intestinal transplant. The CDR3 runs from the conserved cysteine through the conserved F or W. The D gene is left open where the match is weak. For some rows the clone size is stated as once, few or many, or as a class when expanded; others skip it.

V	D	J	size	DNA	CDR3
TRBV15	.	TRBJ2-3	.	TGTGCCACCAGCAGAGATAACTTTGGTACTTTGGATACGCAGTATTTT	CATSRDNFGTLDTQYF
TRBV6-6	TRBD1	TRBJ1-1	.	TGTGCCAGCAGTTACTCGGCCGGGACAGGGTACGAAGCTTTCTTT	CASSYSAGTGYEAFF
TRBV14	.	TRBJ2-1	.	TGTGCCAGCAGCCAAGCCGCGGGCTCCTACAATGAGCAGTTCTTC	CASSQAAGSYNEQFF
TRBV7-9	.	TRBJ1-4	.	TGTGCCTCGGTCGCGGGGACGGATGAAAAACTGTTTTTT	CASVAGTDEKLFF
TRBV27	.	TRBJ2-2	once	TGTGCCAGCAGTTTATCTCCGGGACATGAGAACACCGGGGAGCTGTTTTTT	CASSLSPGHENTGELFF
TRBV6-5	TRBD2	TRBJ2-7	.	TGTGCCAGCAGTTACTCGAAGGGCGGGAGCTCCTACGAGCAGTACTTC	CASSYSKGGSSYEQYF
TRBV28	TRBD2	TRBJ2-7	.	TGTGCCAGCAAAGGTAGCGGGGCGTTTCCCTACGAGCAGTACTTC	CASKGSGAFPYEQYF
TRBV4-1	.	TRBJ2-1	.	TGCGCCAGCAGCCGCTATTACGGGGGGCCGGGCGACAATGAGCAGTTCTTC	CASSRYYGGPGDNEQFF
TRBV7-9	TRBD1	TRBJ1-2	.	TGTGCCAGCAGCTTAGCCCTTCCCGACAGGGTGGGATACACCTTC	CASSLALPDRVGYTF
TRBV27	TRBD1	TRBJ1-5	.	TGTGCCAGCAGGCCCACAGGGGGACCCAATCAGCCCCAGCATTTT	CASRPTGGPNQPQHF
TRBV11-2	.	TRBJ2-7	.	TGTGCCAGCAGCTTAGATCAACTAGCCCCCTACGAGCAGTACTTC	CASSLDQLAPYEQYF
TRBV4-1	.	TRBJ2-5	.	TGCGCCAGCAGCCAAGAAGGGAGGAGCGAAGAGACCCAGTACTTC	CASSQEGRSEETQYF
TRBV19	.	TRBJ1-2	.	TGTGCCAGTAGTATAGGGGCGGGAACGGACGGCTACACCTTC	CASSIGAGTDGYTF
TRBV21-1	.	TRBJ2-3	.	TGTGCCAGCAGCCTCGTTCCGGGACAGGGAACAGATACGCAGTATTTT	CASSLVPGQGTDTQYF
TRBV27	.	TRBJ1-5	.	TGTGCCAGCAGTTTGACCGCGGGTCGGCCCCAGCATTTT	CASSLTAGRPQHF
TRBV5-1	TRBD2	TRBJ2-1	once	TGCGCCAGCAGCTTGGAAGCGGGAGCATACAATGAGCAGTTCTTC	CASSLEAGAYNEQFF
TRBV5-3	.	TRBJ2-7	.	TGTGCCAGAAGAAGAACCGCGGAAGATAGCTCCTACGAGCAGTACTTC	CARRRTAEDSSYEQYF
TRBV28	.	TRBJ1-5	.	TGTGCCAGCAGTCTAGTTCGACAGCCCCAGCATTTT	CASSLVRQPQHF
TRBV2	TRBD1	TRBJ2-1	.	TGTGCCAGCAGTGAGGCGTCAGGGGGCTACAATGAGCAGTTCTTC	CASSEASGGYNEQFF
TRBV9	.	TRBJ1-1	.	TGTGCCAGCAGCGTAGACAACAGATTGAACACTGAAGCTTTCTTT	CASSVDNRLNTEAFF
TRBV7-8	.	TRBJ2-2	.	TGTGCCAGCATGGCCCGGGACTTGAACACCGGGGAGCTGTTTTTT	CASMARDLNTGELFF
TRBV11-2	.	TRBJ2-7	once	TGTGCCAGCAGTCAACTATCCACGACAGGTCTCTACGAGCAGTACTTC	CASSQLSTTGLYEQYF
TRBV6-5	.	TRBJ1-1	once	TGTGCCAGCAGTCCGCACAGGAATCGATTCACTGAAGCTTTCTTT	CASSPHRNRFTEAFF
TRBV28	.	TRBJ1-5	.	TGTGCCAGCAGATACCTCAGAGGGTCACATCAGCCCCAGCATTTT	CASRYLRGSHQPQHF
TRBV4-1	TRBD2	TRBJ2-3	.	TGCGCCAGCAGCCCTACTAGCGGGAGACGCACAGATACGCAGTATTTT	CASSPTSGRRTDTQYF
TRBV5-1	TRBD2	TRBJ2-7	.	TGCGCCAGCAGCTGGGGGGGGAGGCCGACCTACGAGCAGTACTTC	CASSWGGRPTYEQYF
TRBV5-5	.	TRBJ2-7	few	TGTGCCAGCAGCTTCCCGTTAATCGAGCAGTACTTC	CASSFPLIEQYF
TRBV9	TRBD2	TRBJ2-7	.	TGTGCCAGCAGCCCACGCAGCGGGAGAGTCGCCGAGCAGTACTTC	CASSPRSGRVAEQYF
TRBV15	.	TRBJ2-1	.	TGTGCCACCAGCGGGGAGGCGGACACCGGGTTTGGGTACAATGAGCAGTTCTTC	CATSGEADTGFGYNEQFF
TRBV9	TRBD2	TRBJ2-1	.	TGTGCCAGCAGCCCCCGGACTAGCGGGGGGGCCCGTGAGCAGTTCTTC	CASSPRTSGGAREQFF
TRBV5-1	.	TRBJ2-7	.	TGCGCCAGCAGCTTGGTGGCCCCCTACGAGCAGTACTTC	CASSLVAPYEQYF
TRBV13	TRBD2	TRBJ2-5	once	TGTGCCAGCAGCTACCGTTTAGCGGGGCAAGAGACCCAGTACTTC	CASSYRLAGQETQYF
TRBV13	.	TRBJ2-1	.	TGTGCCAGCAGCTTAGGGGAGTCCAGCTACTTCAATGAGCAGTTCTTC	CASSLGESSYFNEQFF
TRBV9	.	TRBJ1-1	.	TGTGCCAGCAGCGTAGACCGGGGAACTGAAGCTTTCTTT	CASSVDRGTEAFF
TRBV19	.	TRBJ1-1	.	TGTGCCAGTAGCTATGGCTTTGACAGGATGAACACTGAAGCTTTCTTT	CASSYGFDRMNTEAFF
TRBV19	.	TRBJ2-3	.	TGTGCCAGTAGTATCACCGGGAGCGGCACAGATACGCAGTATTTT	CASSITGSGTDTQYF
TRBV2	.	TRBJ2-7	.	TGTGCCAGCAGTGGTGCGGGCCCGCGGCTTACCTACGAGCAGTACTTC	CASSGAGPRLTYEQYF
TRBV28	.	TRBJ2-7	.	TGTGCCAGCAGTTTATCCGGGGACTCCTACGAGCAGTACTTC	CASSLSGDSYEQYF